The TCR beta chain under discussion was sequenced for a study of cytomegalovirus exposure and HLA in healthy donors. Germline-derived CDR1 and CDR2 are MNHNY and SVGAGI (reference sequence). V was clipped by 0 bases and J by 4 bases, with 9 bases between them. The CDR3 loop spans 15 amino acids. Concerning this clone: As yet, its antigen is unknown.

The study's findings and limits: In a later analysis, TCR beta V- and J-gene trimming showed a link to a missense DCLRE1C variant. Data from an earlier analysis indicated that most TCR beta V segments were productive either about 87% or about 30% of the time.

The PCR used 60 Vbeta and 13 Jbeta primers. Repertoires were generated with immunoSEQ multiplex PCR, while TCRdb's copy carries only in-frame clones and drops some. The profile shows tens of thousands of clones, around 65% of them singletons. This clonotype was sampled from a man in his sixties in good health and CMV-seropositive. V is TRBV6-6 and J is TRBJ1-4; the D gene is possibly TRBD1 (6 bases). Sequenced input: PBMCs. The CDR3 sequence is CASSYSGQINEKLFF. CDR3 nucleotides: TGTGCCAGCAGTTACTCAGGACAGATTAATGAAAAACTGTTTTTT.